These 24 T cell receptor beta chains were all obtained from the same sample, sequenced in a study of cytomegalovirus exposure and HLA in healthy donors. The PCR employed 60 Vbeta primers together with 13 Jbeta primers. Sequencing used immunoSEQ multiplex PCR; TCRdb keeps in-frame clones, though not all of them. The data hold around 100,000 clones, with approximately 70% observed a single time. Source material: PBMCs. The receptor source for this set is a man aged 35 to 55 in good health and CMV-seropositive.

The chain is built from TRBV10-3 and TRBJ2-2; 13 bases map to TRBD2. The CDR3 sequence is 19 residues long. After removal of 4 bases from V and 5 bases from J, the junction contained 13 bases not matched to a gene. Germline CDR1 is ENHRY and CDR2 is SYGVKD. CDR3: CAISVTGTSGITRTGELFF. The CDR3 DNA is TGTGCCATCAGTGTAACGGGGACTAGCGGGATTACGCGGACCGGGGAGCTGTTTTTT.

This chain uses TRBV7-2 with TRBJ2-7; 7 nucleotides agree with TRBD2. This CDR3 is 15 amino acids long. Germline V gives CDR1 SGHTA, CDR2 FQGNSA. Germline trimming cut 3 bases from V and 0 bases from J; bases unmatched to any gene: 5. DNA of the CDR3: TGTGCCAGCAGCTTTGGAGGCGGGGGCTCCTACGAGCAGTACTTC. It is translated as CASSFGGGGSYEQYF.

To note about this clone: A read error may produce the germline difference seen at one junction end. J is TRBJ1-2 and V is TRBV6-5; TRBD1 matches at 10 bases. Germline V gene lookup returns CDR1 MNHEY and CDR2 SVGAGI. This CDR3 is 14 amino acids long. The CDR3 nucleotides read TGTGCCAGCAAACCGACAGGGGGCAACTATGGCTACGCCTTC. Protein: CASKPTGGNYGYAF.

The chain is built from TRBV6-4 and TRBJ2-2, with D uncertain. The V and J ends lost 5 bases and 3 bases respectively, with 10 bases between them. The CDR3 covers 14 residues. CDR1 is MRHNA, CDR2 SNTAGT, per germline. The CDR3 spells CASSRKHDTGELFF. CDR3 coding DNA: TGTGCCAGCAGTCGAAAACATGACACCGGGGAGCTGTTTTTT.

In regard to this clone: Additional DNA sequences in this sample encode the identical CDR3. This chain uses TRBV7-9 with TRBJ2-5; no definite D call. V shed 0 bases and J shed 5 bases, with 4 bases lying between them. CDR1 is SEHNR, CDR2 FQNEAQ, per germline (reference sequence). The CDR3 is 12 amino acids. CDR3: CASSLASETQYF. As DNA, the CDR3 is TGTGCCAGCAGCTTAGCATCTGAGACCCAGTACTTC.

The CDR3 here is CASRDRGSTGELFF. The CDR3 DNA follows: TGCGCCAGCCGGGACAGGGGAAGCACCGGGGAGCTGTTTTTT. J is TRBJ2-2 and V is TRBV10-2, with 10 nucleotides matching TRBD1. The junction had 4 bases not matched to a gene; V was cut back by 8 bases and J by 4 bases. From germline, CDR1 is WSHSY and CDR2 SAAADI. The CDR3 totals 14 residues.

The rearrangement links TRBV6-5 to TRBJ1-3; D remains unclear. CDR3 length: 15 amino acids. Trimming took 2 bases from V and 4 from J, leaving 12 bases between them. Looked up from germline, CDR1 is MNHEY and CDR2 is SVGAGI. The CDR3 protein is CASSYGGGDGNTIYF. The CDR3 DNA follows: TGTGCCAGCAGTTACGGTGGAGGCGACGGAAACACCATATATTTT.

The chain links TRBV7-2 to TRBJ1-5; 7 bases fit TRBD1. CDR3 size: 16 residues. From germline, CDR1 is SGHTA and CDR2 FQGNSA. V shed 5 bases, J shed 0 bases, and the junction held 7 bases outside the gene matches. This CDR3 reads CASSRRDSDSNQPQHF. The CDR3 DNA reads TGTGCCAGCAGCCGAAGGGACAGCGATAGCAATCAGCCCCAGCATTTT.

CDR3 bases: TGTGCCAGCGGTTGGGGGCGCCCTACAGATACGCAGTATTTT. Protein product: CASGWGRPTDTQYF. The V call is TRBV27, the J call TRBJ2-3; tentatively, D is TRBD1 (6 bases). The V end was cut by 8 bases, the J end by 3 bases, with 15 bases between. The CDR3 spans 14 residues. From germline, CDR1 is MNHEY and CDR2 SMNVEV (reference sequence).

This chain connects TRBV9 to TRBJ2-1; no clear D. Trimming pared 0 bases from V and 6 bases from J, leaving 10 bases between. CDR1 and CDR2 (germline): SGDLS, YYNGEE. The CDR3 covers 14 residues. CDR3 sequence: CASSVDAPGNEQFF. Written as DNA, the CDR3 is TGTGCCAGCAGCGTAGATGCTCCCGGCAATGAGCAGTTCTTC.

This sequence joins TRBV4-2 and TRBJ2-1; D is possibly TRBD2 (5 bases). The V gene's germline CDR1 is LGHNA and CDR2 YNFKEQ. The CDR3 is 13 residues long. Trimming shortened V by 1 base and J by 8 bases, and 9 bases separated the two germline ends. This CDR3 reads CASSQGTEDEQFF. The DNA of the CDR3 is TGTGCCAGCAGCCAAGGGACGGAGGATGAGCAGTTCTTC.

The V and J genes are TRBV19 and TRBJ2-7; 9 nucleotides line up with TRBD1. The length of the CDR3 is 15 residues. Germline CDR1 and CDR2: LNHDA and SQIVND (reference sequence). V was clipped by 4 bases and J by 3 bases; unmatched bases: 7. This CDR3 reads CASSTPGQGIYEQYF. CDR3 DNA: TGTGCCAGTAGTACACCGGGACAGGGTATCTACGAGCAGTACTTC.

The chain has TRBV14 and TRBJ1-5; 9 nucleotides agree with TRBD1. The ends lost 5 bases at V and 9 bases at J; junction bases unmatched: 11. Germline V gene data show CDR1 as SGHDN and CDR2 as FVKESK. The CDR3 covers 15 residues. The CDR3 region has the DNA TGTGCCAGCAGCGGGGACAGGGAAATTAAAAGGCCCCAGCATTTT. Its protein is CASSGDREIKRPQHF.

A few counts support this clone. Written as DNA, the CDR3 is TGTGCCAGCAGCAGACAGGGGGCGAAGGACGAGCAGTACTTC. Translated: CASSRQGAKDEQYF. This sequence joins TRBV9 and TRBJ2-7; 10 positions match TRBD1. The germline gives CDR1 SGDLS, CDR2 YYNGEE. Trimming cost V 4 bases and J 5 bases; bases outside gene matches: 6. The CDR3 has 14 amino acids. The complete variable domain, with remaining parts taken from reference TRBV9 and TRBJ2-7, reads DSGVTQTPKHLITATGQRVTLRCSPRSGDLSVYWYQQSLDQGLQFLIQYYNGEERAKGNILERFSAQQFPDLHSELNLSSLELGDSALYFCASSRQGAKDEQYFGPGTRLTVT.

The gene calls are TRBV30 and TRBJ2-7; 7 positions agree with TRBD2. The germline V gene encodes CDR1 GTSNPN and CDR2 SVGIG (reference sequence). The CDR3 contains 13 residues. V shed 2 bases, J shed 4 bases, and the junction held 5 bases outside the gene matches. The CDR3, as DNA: TGTGCCTGGAGTAAAAGCGGGAAATACGAGCAGTACTTC. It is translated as CAWSKSGKYEQYF.

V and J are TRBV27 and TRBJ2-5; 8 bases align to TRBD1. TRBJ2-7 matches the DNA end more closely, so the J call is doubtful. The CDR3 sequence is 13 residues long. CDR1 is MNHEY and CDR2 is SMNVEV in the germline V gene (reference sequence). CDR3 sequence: CASSSLDRDEQYF. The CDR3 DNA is TGTGCCAGCAGTTCCCTGGACAGGGACGAGCAGTACTTC.

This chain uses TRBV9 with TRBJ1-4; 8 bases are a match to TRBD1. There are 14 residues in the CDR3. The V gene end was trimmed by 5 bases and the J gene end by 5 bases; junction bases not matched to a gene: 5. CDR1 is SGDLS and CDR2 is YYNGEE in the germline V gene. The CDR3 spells CASSGGDRNEKLFF. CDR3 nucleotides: TGTGCCAGCAGTGGGGGGGACAGGAATGAAAAACTGTTTTTT.

DNA of the CDR3: TGTGCCAGCAGGAGAGGGGGCTACTCAGTCATGAACACTGAAGCTTTCTTT. This encodes CASRRGGYSVMNTEAFF. This chain joins TRBV7-7 and TRBJ1-1; 7 bases fit TRBD1. Germline V lookup: CDR1 SSHAT, CDR2 FNYEAQ (reference sequence). CDR3 length: 17 amino acids. V gave up 6 bases and J gave up 0 bases; unmatched junction bases: 13.

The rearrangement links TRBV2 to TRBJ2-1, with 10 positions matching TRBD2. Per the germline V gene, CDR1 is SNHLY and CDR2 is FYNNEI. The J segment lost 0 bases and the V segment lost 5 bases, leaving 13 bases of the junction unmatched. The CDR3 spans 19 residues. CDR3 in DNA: TGTGCCAGCAGTAATCCAGCGGGAGGGCCTTGGTCCTCCTACAATGAGCAGTTCTTC. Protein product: CASSNPAGGPWSSYNEQFF.

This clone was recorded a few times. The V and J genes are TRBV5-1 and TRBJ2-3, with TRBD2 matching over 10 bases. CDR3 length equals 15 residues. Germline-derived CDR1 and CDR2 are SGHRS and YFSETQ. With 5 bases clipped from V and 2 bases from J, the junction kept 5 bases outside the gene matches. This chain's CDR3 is CASRSGRASTDTQYF. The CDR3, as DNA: TGCGCCAGCAGAAGCGGGAGGGCCTCCACAGATACGCAGTATTTT.

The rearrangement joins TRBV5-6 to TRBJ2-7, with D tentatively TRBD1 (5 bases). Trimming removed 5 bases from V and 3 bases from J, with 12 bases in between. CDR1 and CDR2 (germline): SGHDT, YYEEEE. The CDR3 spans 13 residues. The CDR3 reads CASRSPQGYEQYF. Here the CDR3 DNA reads TGTGCCAGCAGGTCCCCTCAGGGCTACGAGCAGTACTTC. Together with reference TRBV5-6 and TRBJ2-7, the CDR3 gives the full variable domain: DAGVTQSPTHLIKTRGQQVTLRCSPKSGHDTVSWYQQALGQGPQFIFQYYEEEERQRGNFPDRFSGHQFPNYSSELNVNALLLGDSALYLCASRSPQGYEQYFGPGTRLTVT.

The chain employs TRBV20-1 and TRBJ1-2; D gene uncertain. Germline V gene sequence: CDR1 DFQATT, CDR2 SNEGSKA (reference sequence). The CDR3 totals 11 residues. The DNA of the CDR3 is TGCTCTCTTGACACTAACTATGGCTACACCTTC. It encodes CSLDTNYGYTF.

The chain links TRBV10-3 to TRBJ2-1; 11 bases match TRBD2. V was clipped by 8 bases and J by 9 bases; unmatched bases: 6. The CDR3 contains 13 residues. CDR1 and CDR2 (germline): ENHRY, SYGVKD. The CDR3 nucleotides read TGTGCCATCGCACTAGCGGGAGTCGCTGAGCAGTTCTTC. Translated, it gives CAIALAGVAEQFF.

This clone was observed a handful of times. CDR3 sequence reads: CASTPVDRARTEAFF. DNA of the CDR3: TGTGCCAGCACCCCAGTTGACAGGGCGAGAACTGAAGCTTTCTTT. This sequence joins TRBV6-5 and TRBJ1-1; 7 bases agree with TRBD1. V lost 7 bases to trimming and J lost 5 bases; unmatched junction nucleotides: 13. Germline V gene lookup returns CDR1 MNHEY and CDR2 SVGAGI. This CDR3 is 15 amino acids long.